This T cell receptor (beta chain) was captured by sequencing in a study of blood T cells in healthy people across ages. This clonotype has just a few counts. Trimming cost V 5 bases and J 4 bases, with 11 bases left between them. Germline V gene data show CDR1 as SGHAT and CDR2 as FQNNGV. The CDR3 has 13 amino acids. Those donating, healthy Caucasian individuals from Russia, were aged roughly 6 to 90. The second PCR ran about 6 to 12 cycles with a sample-barcoded 5' primer and J-beta primers. TCRdb re-analysed the 5' RACE reads in MiXCR, keeping a single row per CDR3 protein. The table includes some 760,000 distinct CDR3 sequences, roughly 25% detected once. These data were likewise used in another study, on T cells of mothers and their children. That source adds: RNA that had been extracted went wholly into cDNA synthesis, at roughly 1.5 ug per 15 ul.

The sample taken for sequencing was blood. This chain uses TRBV11-2 with TRBJ1-2; tentatively, D is TRBD1 (5 bases). The receptor's source is a boy aged 5 to 17 in good health. DNA of the CDR3: TGTGCCAGCAGCAGGGGTCCCTCCTATGGCTACACCTTC. This encodes CASSRGPSYGYTF.